A selection of T cell receptor beta chains follows, all from one sample in a study of T cell responses to AZD1222 COVID-19 vaccine. Sequencing used immunoSEQ multiplex PCR; TCRdb keeps in-frame clones, though not all of them. The data contain 100,000 or so clones, 70% to 90% of them singletons. Specimen: peripheral blood, collected 28 days after the second AZD1222 dose. Receptors were obtained from an adult who received the AZD1222 COVID-19 vaccine. Each CDR3 is given with its conserved first and last residue. The D gene is left open where the match is weak. Clone size, where shown, is once, few, many, or a class for clones that have expanded.

v_gene	j_gene	d_gene	abundance	CDR3aa	CDR3nt
TRBV7-2	TRBJ2-2	TRBD1	few	CASSSGTGSNTGELFF	TGTGCCAGCAGCTCAGGGACAGGAAGCAACACCGGGGAGCTGTTTTTT
TRBV5-1	TRBJ2-7	TRBD2	many	CASSLAGRADEQYF	TGCGCCAGCAGCTTGGCCGGGAGGGCCGACGAGCAGTACTTC
TRBV27	TRBJ1-2	TRBD1	-	CASSFLTGGAGYTF	TGTGCCAGCAGTTTCCTGACAGGGGGAGCAGGCTACACCTTC
TRBV5-1	TRBJ1-2	-	once	CASSLSGSRYGYTF	TGCGCCAGCAGCTTGTCAGGGTCTCGGTATGGCTACACCTTC
TRBV7-8	TRBJ1-2	TRBD1	once	CASSLVAGGQYGYTF	TGTGCCAGCAGCTTAGTAGCAGGGGGCCAATATGGCTACACCTTC
TRBV19	TRBJ1-5	-	-	CASDDRRDQPQHF	TGTGCCAGTGATGACAGACGAGATCAGCCCCAGCATTTT
TRBV2	TRBJ1-1	TRBD1	-	CASRSPGRGVVTEAFF	TGTGCCAGCAGATCTCCGGGCAGGGGGGTTGTCACTGAAGCTTTCTTT
TRBV18	TRBJ1-1	-	-	CASSGNTEAFF	TGTGCCAGCTCAGGGAACACTGAAGCTTTCTTT
TRBV5-1	TRBJ2-3	-	-	CASSLSGPRSTDTQYF	TGCGCCAGCAGCTTGTCAGGGCCTCGGAGCACAGATACGCAGTATTTT
TRBV7-9	TRBJ2-5	TRBD1	-	CASSPGQGQETQYF	TGTGCCAGCAGCCCCGGACAGGGGCAAGAGACCCAGTACTTC
TRBV27	TRBJ2-5	TRBD1	-	CASSLTGGGNIEETQYF	TGTGCCAGCAGTTTAACAGGGGGCGGTAATATTGAAGAGACCCAGTACTTC